This TCR beta chain was found in a study of patients and donors after allogeneic stem cell transplantation. TCRdb reprocessed the RT-PCR reads via MiXCR and lists one record per CDR3 protein. The profile shows 70,000 or so distinct CDR3 sequences, less than 30% of them singletons. Germline CDR1 and CDR2: SGHDT and YYEEEE. Trimming took 0 bases from V and 4 from J; bases not matched to a gene: 3. There are 15 residues in the CDR3. V gene TRBV5-6 combines with J gene TRBJ1-5; TRBD1 agrees at 8 bases. This clonotype originated in a human donor who was either an allogeneic HSCT recipient or a stem cell or donor lymphocyte infusion donor (not recorded which). It is not recorded whose cells these are; they may come from a transplant donor. Sequencing used blood, either unsorted or a sorted T cell fraction (not recorded which). CDR3 in amino acids: CASSLAHRGNQPQHF. The CDR3 coding sequence is TGTGCCAGCAGCTTGGCCCACAGGGGGAATCAGCCCCAGCATTTT.